These T cell receptor beta chains were read from a single sample in a study of blood T cells in healthy people across ages. TCRdb re-analysed the 5' RACE reads in MiXCR, keeping a single row per CDR3 protein. The sample carries about a million distinct CDR3 sequences, roughly two fifths recorded once. Sequenced: blood. These receptors all stem from a man between 18 and 29 years old in good health. CDR3s include the opening cysteine and the closing phenylalanine or tryptophan. D genes are given only for firm matches. Part of the rows lack a size; the others show once, few, many or a class for expanded clones.

j_call v_call d_call clone_size cdr3_aa cdr3_nt
TRBJ2-1 TRBV6-2/TRBV6-3 NA NA CASSFGTLYNEQFF TGTGCCAGCAGTTTCGGGACTCTATACAATGAGCAGTTCTTC
TRBJ2-5 TRBV29-1 NA few CSVGFGTPYNEQYF TGCAGCGTTGGGTTTGGGACGCCGTACAATGAGCAGTACTTC
TRBJ1-2 TRBV10-3 TRBD1 NA CAISELPLRGPNYGYTF TGTGCCATCAGTGAGTTACCTTTGAGGGGGCCTAACTATGGCTACACCTTC
TRBJ1-1 TRBV29-1 NA NA CSVDESPEGTEAFF TGCAGCGTTGATGAATCCCCCGAGGGAACTGAAGCTTTCTTT
TRBJ2-7 TRBV6-5 TRBD1 few CASRPGQGYEQYF TGTGCCAGCAGACCCGGACAGGGGTACGAGCAGTACTTC
TRBJ2-3 TRBV27 NA NA CASSLILTGANTDTQYF TGTGCCAGCAGTTTAATATTAACAGGAGCGAACACCGATACGCAGTATTTT
TRBJ1-1 TRBV4-1 NA NA CASSHPNQAGLNTEAFF TGCGCCAGCAGCCACCCCAACCAGGCAGGCCTGAACACTGAAGCTTTCTTT
TRBJ1-2 TRBV12-3/TRBV12-4 NA few CASSLGIGGSNGYTF TGTGCCAGCAGTTTAGGGATAGGGGGTTCAAATGGCTACACCTTC
TRBJ1-1 TRBV7-9 TRBD1 NA CASSAQQGMNTEAFF TGTGCCAGCAGCGCGCAACAGGGGATGAACACTGAAGCTTTCTTT
TRBJ1-2 TRBV6-5 TRBD1 NA CASSYAGQGAYGYTF TGTGCCAGCAGTTACGCGGGACAGGGGGCCTATGGCTACACCTTC
TRBJ1-1 TRBV3-1 NA few CASSQGPSGVYTEAFF TGTGCCAGCAGCCAAGGACCGAGCGGGGTTTACACTGAAGCTTTCTTT
TRBJ2-3 TRBV12-3/TRBV12-4 NA NA CASSLGPGRGGTDMQYF TGTGCCAGCAGTTTAGGCCCGGGAAGAGGCGGCACAGATATGCAGTATTTT
TRBJ1-2 TRBV7-8 NA few CASREGTQYGYTF TGTGCCAGCAGGGAGGGGACGCAATATGGCTACACCTTC
TRBJ2-7 TRBV20-1 TRBD1 few CSAIGQGLNEQYF TGCAGTGCTATAGGACAGGGGCTGAACGAGCAGTACTTC
TRBJ1-5 TRBV6-1 NA NA CASSEAYGGRDQPQHF TGTGCCAGCAGTGAAGCGTACGGGGGCCGGGATCAGCCCCAGCATTTT
TRBJ2-3 TRBV24-1 TRBD2 many CATSEEGSGGADTQYF TGTGCCACCAGTGAAGAAGGCAGCGGGGGGGCAGATACGCAGTATTTT
TRBJ1-2 TRBV20-1 NA NA CSAREGGGLAPAYGYTF TGCAGTGCTAGGGAAGGAGGGGGGTTGGCCCCCGCGTATGGCTACACCTTC
TRBJ1-1 TRBV20-1 NA NA CGADAGPNTEAFF TGCGGTGCCGACGCCGGGCCTAACACTGAAGCTTTCTTT
TRBJ2-7 TRBV6-2/TRBV6-3 TRBD2 few CASSYPGLAGPPYEQYF TGTGCCAGCAGTTACCCGGGACTAGCGGGCCCACCCTACGAGCAGTACTTC
TRBJ1-2 TRBV20-1 NA NA CSARDSREPLNYGYTF TGCAGTGCTAGAGATTCTAGGGAGCCGCTGAACTATGGCTACACCTTC
TRBJ2-4 TRBV2 NA NA CASSDGRGSENIQYF TGTGCCAGCAGTGACGGCAGGGGAAGCGAAAACATTCAGTACTTC
TRBJ1-2 TRBV14 NA NA CASSQDYQGINYGYTF TGTGCCAGCAGCCAAGATTACCAGGGGATAAACTATGGCTACACCTTC
TRBJ1-6 TRBV4-2 NA many CASRGQPTNSPLHF TGTGCCAGCAGAGGACAGCCAACAAATTCACCCCTCCACTTT
TRBJ2-3 TRBV6-5 NA NA CASSYSILPTDTQYF TGTGCCAGCAGTTACTCGATTTTGCCCACAGATACGCAGTATTTT
TRBJ2-3 TRBV20-1 TRBD1 NA CSALGQETTDTQYF TGCAGTGCTTTAGGACAGGAGACCACAGATACGCAGTATTTT
TRBJ2-2 TRBV6-2/TRBV6-3 NA NA CASSYDLTANTGELFF TGTGCCAGCAGTTACGACCTTACAGCGAACACCGGGGAGCTGTTTTTT
TRBJ1-1 TRBV4-3 NA NA CASSQGGDGTEAFF TGCGCCAGCAGCCAAGGCGGGGACGGGACTGAAGCTTTCTTT
TRBJ2-1 TRBV21-1 NA NA CASSKVAGRRYNEQFF TGTGCCAGCAGCAAAGTAGCGGGGCGTCGGTACAATGAGCAGTTCTTC
TRBJ1-4 TRBV20-1 NA NA CSYQHPGGRNEKLFF TGCAGCTACCAACATCCGGGCGGTCGAAATGAAAAACTGTTTTTT
TRBJ2-1 TRBV7-9 NA NA CASSLPPGSVSSYNEQFF TGTGCCAGCAGCCTCCCGCCGGGGTCGGTAAGCTCCTACAATGAGCAGTTCTTC
TRBJ2-7 TRBV11-2 TRBD2 NA CASSLGEGYYEQYF TGTGCCAGCAGCTTAGGGGAGGGGTACTACGAGCAGTACTTC
TRBJ2-3 TRBV5-1 NA few CASSHRSPAADTQYF TGCGCCAGCAGCCACCGGTCCCCGGCCGCAGATACGCAGTATTTT
TRBJ2-2 TRBV7-3 TRBD2 NA CASSFALAGGGKTGELFF TGTGCCAGCAGCTTCGCCCTAGCGGGGGGAGGAAAAACCGGGGAGCTGTTTTTT
TRBJ2-7 TRBV6-5 NA few CASSYSRQAYEQYF TGTGCCAGCAGTTACTCGCGACAGGCCTACGAGCAGTACTTC
TRBJ1-5 TRBV9 TRBD1 NA CASSVGDSYSNQPQHF TGTGCCAGCAGCGTAGGGGACAGCTATAGCAATCAGCCCCAGCATTTT
TRBJ1-5 TRBV9 TRBD1 few CASSFGTDNQPQHF TGTGCCAGCAGCTTTGGGACAGATAATCAGCCCCAGCATTTT
TRBJ2-5 TRBV20-1 TRBD1 NA CSARHTDRAWTQYF TGCAGTGCTAGGCATACCGACAGGGCTTGGACCCAGTACTTC
TRBJ1-5 TRBV12-5 NA NA CASGLVAGTSNQPQHF TGTGCTAGTGGTTTGGTCGCGGGCACGAGCAATCAGCCCCAGCATTTT
TRBJ1-1 TRBV7-2 NA many CASSLDGGSTEAFF TGTGCCAGCAGCTTAGATGGAGGAAGCACTGAAGCTTTCTTT
TRBJ1-5 TRBV6-1 TRBD1 few CAGRDRGSNQPQHF TGTGCCGGACGAGACAGGGGTAGCAATCAGCCCCAGCATTTT
TRBJ2-2 TRBV6-1 TRBD1 NA CASSETFQGVTGELFF TGTGCCAGCAGTGAGACCTTTCAGGGGGTCACCGGGGAGCTGTTTTTT
TRBJ2-2 TRBV12-3/TRBV12-4 NA NA CASSFGQLTTGELFF TGTGCCAGCAGTTTCGGGCAGCTAACAACCGGGGAGCTGTTTTTT
TRBJ2-1 TRBV4-3 NA few CASSPLAAYNEQFF TGCGCCAGCAGCCCCCTGGCAGCCTACAATGAGCAGTTCTTC
TRBJ2-5 TRBV13 TRBD2 NA CASSLVSLAGEETQYF TGTGCCAGCAGCTTAGTCTCGCTAGCGGGGGAGGAGACCCAGTACTTC
TRBJ2-4 TRBV2 TRBD1 NA CASSVDRGKNIQYF TGTGCCAGCAGTGTGGACAGGGGAAAAAACATTCAGTACTTC
TRBJ1-2 TRBV2 TRBD1 NA CASSVEDRHHGYTF TGTGCCAGCAGTGTTGAGGACAGGCACCATGGCTACACCTTC
TRBJ2-3 TRBV11-2 NA few CASSLETTLTDTQYF TGTGCCAGCAGCTTAGAGACGACACTCACAGATACGCAGTATTTT
TRBJ1-5 TRBV15 NA NA CATSRDRGGSGQLQHF TGTGCCACCAGCAGAGATCGAGGGGGGTCGGGCCAGCTCCAGCATTTT